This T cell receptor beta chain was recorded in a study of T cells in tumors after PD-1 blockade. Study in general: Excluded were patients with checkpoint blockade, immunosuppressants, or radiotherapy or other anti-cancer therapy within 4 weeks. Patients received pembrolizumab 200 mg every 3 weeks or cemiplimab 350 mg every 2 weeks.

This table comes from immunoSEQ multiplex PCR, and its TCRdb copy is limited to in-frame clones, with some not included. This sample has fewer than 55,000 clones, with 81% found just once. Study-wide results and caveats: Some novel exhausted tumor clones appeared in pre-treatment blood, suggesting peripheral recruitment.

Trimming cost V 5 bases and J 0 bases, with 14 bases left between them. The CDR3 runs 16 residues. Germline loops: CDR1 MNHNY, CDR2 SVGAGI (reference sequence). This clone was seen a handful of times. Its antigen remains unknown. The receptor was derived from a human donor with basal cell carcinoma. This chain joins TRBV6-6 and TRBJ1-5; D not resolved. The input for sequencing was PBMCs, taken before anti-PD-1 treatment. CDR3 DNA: TGTGCCAGCAGTACCCCAATTGGGAATAGCAATCAGCCCCAGCATTTT. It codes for CASSTPIGNSNQPQHF.